Listed below are T cell receptor beta chains from one sample, sequenced in a study of T cells in Graves' hyperthyroidism and ophthalmopathy. TCRdb re-derived calls from the multiplex PCR reads in MiXCR, one entry per CDR3 protein. The repertoire includes roughly 550,000 distinct CDR3 sequences, about 16% of them detected once, and over 25% sits in the top ten. Sample: blood. The receptors were gathered from a woman in her 30s with Graves' ophthalmopathy. CDR3s include the opening cysteine and the closing phenylalanine or tryptophan. D genes are given only for firm matches. Not every row has a clone size; where given, it reads once, few, many or a size class.

V	D	J	size	DNA	CDR3
TRBV28	NA	TRBJ1-2	few	TGTGCCAGCAGTTTATCAGGGGCTAACTATGGCTACACCTTC	CASSLSGANYGYTF
TRBV11-2	TRBD2	TRBJ2-7	NA	TGTGCCAGCAGCTTAAGACTAGCAGGTTCCTACGAGCAGTACTTC	CASSLRLAGSYEQYF
TRBV28	NA	TRBJ2-7	many	TGTGCCAGCAGTTTGGCGGGCCAGGGAATAGGCGAGCAGTACTTC	CASSLAGQGIGEQYF
TRBV7-8	TRBD1	TRBJ2-1	many	TGTGCCAGCAGCTCCGGACAGGGACCCTACAATGAGCAGTTCTTC	CASSSGQGPYNEQFF
TRBV10-3	TRBD1	TRBJ2-6	NA	TGTGCCATCAGTGATCCGGGACAGTCTGGGGCCAACGTCCTGACTTTC	CAISDPGQSGANVLTF
TRBV4-3	TRBD2	TRBJ2-1	few	TGCGCCAGCAGCCAGACTAGCCCGAGACCCAGTGAGCAGTTCTTC	CASSQTSPRPSEQFF
TRBV10-3	TRBD1	TRBJ1-5	NA	TGTGCCATTACTGACAGGGAGGGTCAGCCCCAGCATTTT	CAITDREGQPQHF
TRBV6-1	NA	TRBJ2-2	NA	TGTGCCAGCAGTGCTGATAGCACCGGGGAGCTGTTTTTT	CASSADSTGELFF
TRBV20-1	NA	TRBJ2-5	few	TGCAGTGGAAGTGGGAGCGAAGAGACCCAGTACTTC	CSGSGSEETQYF
TRBV28	TRBD1	TRBJ2-3	many	TGTGCCAGCAGTGAAGGGGACAGGGGCACAGATACGCAGTATTTT	CASSEGDRGTDTQYF
TRBV6-1	NA	TRBJ2-3	few	TGTGCCAGCAGGCGGACAGCCTCCACAGATACGCAGTATTTT	CASRRTASTDTQYF
TRBV7-8	NA	TRBJ2-3	NA	TGTGCCAGCAGCGAAAATTTGGCCGATACGCAGTATTTT	CASSENLADTQYF
TRBV9	NA	TRBJ2-7	many	TGTGCCAGCAGCGGACAGGCCCAGAATCCTGAGCAGTACTTC	CASSGQAQNPEQYF
TRBV4-3	TRBD1	TRBJ2-1	NA	TGCGCCAGCAGCCAAGTGGTAGGGGGCGGGCAGTTCTTC	CASSQVVGGGQFF
TRBV9	NA	TRBJ2-6	few	TGTGCCAGCAGCGCCCCGGGGACTTCTGGGGCCAACGTCCTGACTTTC	CASSAPGTSGANVLTF
TRBV6-2/TRBV6-3	TRBD1	TRBJ2-2	NA	TGTGCCAGCTTGGGACAGGCGAACACCGGGGAGCTGTTTTTT	CASLGQANTGELFF
TRBV2	NA	TRBJ2-1	many	TGTGCCAGCATTGGGGCCAATGAGCAGTTCTTC	CASIGANEQFF
TRBV11-2	TRBD2	TRBJ2-1	many	TGTGCCAGCAGCCGCAGGGGACTAGGAGTAGGTGAGCAGTTCTTC	CASSRRGLGVGEQFF
TRBV7-2	NA	TRBJ1-1	many	TGTGCCAGCAGCTTAGATTTCGGGGGCACTGAAGCTTTCTTT	CASSLDFGGTEAFF
TRBV28	NA	TRBJ2-3	many	TGTGCCAGCAGTCTCCCGACAGCCCACACAGATACGCAGTATTTT	CASSLPTAHTDTQYF
TRBV11-3	TRBD2	TRBJ2-1	many	TGTGCCAGCAGCCGTAAGGGGCCCACTAGCGGGAGCCATGAGCAGTTCTTC	CASSRKGPTSGSHEQFF
TRBV6-1	NA	TRBJ2-2	NA	TGTGCCAGCAGTCGTCTGGAAGCCGGGGAGCTGTTTTTT	CASSRLEAGELFF
TRBV20-1	TRBD1	TRBJ1-2	NA	TGCAGTGCTGGGACAGGAAGATATGGCTACACCTTC	CSAGTGRYGYTF
TRBV24-1	TRBD2	TRBJ2-1	many	TGTGCCACCAGTGAACTAGCGGGGGATAATTTCTATGAGCAGTTCTTC	CATSELAGDNFYEQFF
TRBV7-2	TRBD1	TRBJ2-7	many	TGTGCCAGCAGTCGACAGGGGGTATCCCACGAGCAGTACTTC	CASSRQGVSHEQYF
TRBV7-9	TRBD1	TRBJ2-2	many	TGTGCCAGCAGACGGGGACAGTCCTACACCGGGGAGCTGTTTTTT	CASRRGQSYTGELFF
TRBV7-8	NA	TRBJ1-1	many	TGTGCCAGCAGCGGCGGTGTTCCGGGGGGTAGAACTGAAGCTTTCTTT	CASSGGVPGGRTEAFF
TRBV11-3	TRBD2	TRBJ2-7	many	TGTGCCAGCAGCCCCAGACTAGCGGAGTCCTACGAGCAGTACTTC	CASSPRLAESYEQYF
TRBV19	TRBD1	TRBJ2-7	few	TGTGCCAGTAGTATTAAAACCGGGACAGGGGGCGTCGAGCAGTACTTC	CASSIKTGTGGVEQYF
TRBV29-1	NA	TRBJ2-5	many	TGCAGCGTTGAAGCTGGGAATGGCGAGACCCAGTACTTC	CSVEAGNGETQYF
TRBV6-1	TRBD2	TRBJ2-1	many	TGTGCCAGCAACCCTTTGCCGGGAGGCTCCTACAATGAGCAGTTCTTC	CASNPLPGGSYNEQFF
TRBV5-5	NA	TRBJ2-6	NA	TGTGCCAGCAGCACCCCGGACATGAGCTCTGGGGCCAACGTCCTGACTTTC	CASSTPDMSSGANVLTF
TRBV20-1	TRBD1	TRBJ2-6	NA	TGCAGTGCAAAAGGACAGGGTTCCGGGGCCAACGTCCTGACTTTC	CSAKGQGSGANVLTF
TRBV27	NA	TRBJ2-3	many	TGTGCCAGCAGTTTATCGACCGCGCGGTTCACCGATACGCAGTATTTT	CASSLSTARFTDTQYF
TRBV3-1	NA	TRBJ1-5	many	TGTGCCAGCAGCCAAGGTGTCAGACAGCCCCAGCATTTT	CASSQGVRQPQHF
TRBV30	TRBD2	TRBJ2-1	many	TGTGCCTGGGGACTAGCGGGAGGGCCCAATGAGCAGTTCTTC	CAWGLAGGPNEQFF
TRBV30	TRBD1	TRBJ1-1	many	TGTGCCTGGAGTGTGACAGGGGCGACTGAAGCTTTCTTT	CAWSVTGATEAFF
TRBV6-1	NA	TRBJ1-3	few	TGTGCCAGCCGACAGACGAGCTCTGGAAACACCATATATTTT	CASRQTSSGNTIYF
TRBV2	NA	TRBJ2-3	many	TGTGCCAGCAGCTGGAGCACAGATACGCAGTATTTT	CASSWSTDTQYF
TRBV7-3	NA	TRBJ2-2	NA	TGTGCCAGCAGCTTAGCAGGGGCGAGCACCGGGGAGCTGTTTTTT	CASSLAGASTGELFF
TRBV28	TRBD1	TRBJ2-6	many	TGTGCCAGCAGTGGAACGGGGACAGGGGGCTACTCTGGGGCCAACGTCCTGACTTTC	CASSGTGTGGYSGANVLTF
TRBV7-3	NA	TRBJ2-7	few	TGTGCCAGCAGCTTAAACGGTGGTGGGTCCGAGCAGTACTTC	CASSLNGGGSEQYF
TRBV20-1	NA	TRBJ1-6	many	TGCAGTGCTAGAGGGGGGGTAGGGACTCCGATATCACCCCTCCACTTT	CSARGGVGTPISPLHF
TRBV13	TRBD2	TRBJ2-7	many	TGTGCCAGCAGCTTAAGCGGGGAGAACTACGAGCAGTACTTC	CASSLSGENYEQYF
TRBV6-1	TRBD2	TRBJ2-3	NA	TGTGCCAGCGGGGAACTAGCGGGAGAGACAGATACGCAGTATTTT	CASGELAGETDTQYF
TRBV12-5	NA	TRBJ2-1	few	TGTGCTAGTGGTTTGGTACTCCCCCTCCTCGGCGCTCATAGGTCCTACAATGAGCAGTTCTTC	CASGLVLPLLGAHRSYNEQFF
TRBV14	NA	TRBJ2-7	NA	TGTGCCAGCAGCCAAGACAGAGACAGCGAGCAGTACTTC	CASSQDRDSEQYF
TRBV28	NA	TRBJ1-6	NA	TGTGCCAGCAGTCCCTCAGGGGTCCGACCACCCCTCCACTTT	CASSPSGVRPPLHF
TRBV10-3	NA	TRBJ2-2	few	TGTGCCATAAAGACCGGGATACCTAACACCGGGGAGCTGTTTTTT	CAIKTGIPNTGELFF
TRBV6-1	TRBD1	TRBJ2-7	many	TGTGCCAGCAGGACAGGGGGAGGACTTCTCGAGCAGTACTTC	CASRTGGGLLEQYF
TRBV9	NA	TRBJ2-7	few	TGTGCCAGCAGCGTAGCTGCCTTCGTGGACGAGCAGTACTTC	CASSVAAFVDEQYF
TRBV28	TRBD1	TRBJ2-7	many	TGTGCCAGCAGTCCCGGGACAGGGTACTACGAGCAGTACTTC	CASSPGTGYYEQYF
TRBV12-3/TRBV12-4	TRBD1	TRBJ2-7	many	TGTGCCAGCAGTCAGGACAGGTGGGACTACGAGCAGTACTTC	CASSQDRWDYEQYF
TRBV6-1	TRBD2	TRBJ2-7	NA	TGTGCCAGCAGCCGAAGCGGGGGGTTACCTGGCGGGCAGTACTTC	CASSRSGGLPGGQYF
TRBV18	NA	TRBJ1-1	few	TGTGCCAGTTCGAAGGTGGCGGTCCGGGACACTGAAGCTTTCTTT	CASSKVAVRDTEAFF
TRBV7-3	NA	TRBJ2-2	NA	TGTGCCAGCAGCACAACGGGGACCGGGGAGCTGCTTTTT	CASSTTGTGELLF
TRBV7-9	TRBD1	TRBJ2-3	NA	TGTGCCAGCAGCTCCTGGGACAGGGGGCTAGCAGATACGCAGTATTTT	CASSSWDRGLADTQYF